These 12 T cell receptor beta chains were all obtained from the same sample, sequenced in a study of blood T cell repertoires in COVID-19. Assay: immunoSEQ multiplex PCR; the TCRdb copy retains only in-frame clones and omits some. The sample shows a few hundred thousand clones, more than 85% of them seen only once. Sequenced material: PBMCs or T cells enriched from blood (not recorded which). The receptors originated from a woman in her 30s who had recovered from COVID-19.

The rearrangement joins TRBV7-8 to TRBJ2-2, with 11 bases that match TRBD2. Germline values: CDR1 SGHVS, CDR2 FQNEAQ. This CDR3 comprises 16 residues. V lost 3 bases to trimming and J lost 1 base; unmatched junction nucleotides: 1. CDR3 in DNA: TGTGCCAGCAGCTTCGGACTAGCGGGGAACACCGGGGAGCTGTTTTTT. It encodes CASSFGLAGNTGELFF.

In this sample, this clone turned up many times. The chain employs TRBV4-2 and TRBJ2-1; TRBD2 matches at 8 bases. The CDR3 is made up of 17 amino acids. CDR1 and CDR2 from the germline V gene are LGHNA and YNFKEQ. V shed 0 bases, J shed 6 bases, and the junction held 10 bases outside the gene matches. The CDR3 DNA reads TGTGCCAGCAGCCAAGACGGGCTAGCGGGCGGTATCAATGAGCAGTTCTTC. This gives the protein CASSQDGLAGGINEQFF.

CDR3 sequence (DNA): TGTGCCAGCAGCCCGGGACAGGGACATCAGCCCCAGCATTTT. Protein product: CASSPGQGHQPQHF. The chain carries TRBV3-1 (or the pseudogene TRBV3-2) and TRBJ1-5, with 9 positions matching TRBD1. The J segment lost 5 bases and the V segment lost 4 bases, leaving 3 bases of the junction unmatched. The CDR3 runs to 14 residues. Germline CDR1 reads LGHDT; CDR2 reads YNNKEL (reference sequence).

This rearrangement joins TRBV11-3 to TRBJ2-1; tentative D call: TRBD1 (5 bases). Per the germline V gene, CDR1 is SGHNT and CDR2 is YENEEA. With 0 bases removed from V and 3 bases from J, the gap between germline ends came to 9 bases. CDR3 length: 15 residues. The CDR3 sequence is CASSLDRAGYNEQFF. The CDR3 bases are TGTGCCAGCAGCTTAGACAGGGCCGGCTACAATGAGCAGTTCTTC.

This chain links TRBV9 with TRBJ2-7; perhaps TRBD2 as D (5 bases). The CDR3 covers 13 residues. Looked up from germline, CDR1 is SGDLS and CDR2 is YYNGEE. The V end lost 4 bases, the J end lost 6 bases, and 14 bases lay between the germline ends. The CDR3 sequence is CASSTFGVSEQYF. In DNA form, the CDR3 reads TGTGCCAGCAGCACATTCGGGGTATCCGAGCAGTACTTC.

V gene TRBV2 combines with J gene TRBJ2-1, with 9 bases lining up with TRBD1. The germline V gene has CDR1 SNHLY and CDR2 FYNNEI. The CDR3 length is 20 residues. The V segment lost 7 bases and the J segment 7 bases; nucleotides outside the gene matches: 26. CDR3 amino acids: CASMGLPGQGRGERENEQFF. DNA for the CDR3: TGTGCCAGCATGGGGCTTCCGGGACAGGGTAGGGGGGAGAGGGAGAATGAGCAGTTCTTC. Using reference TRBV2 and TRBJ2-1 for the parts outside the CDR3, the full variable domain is EPEVTQTPSHQVTQMGQEVILRCVPISNHLYFYWYRQILGQKVEFLVSFYNNEISEKSEIFDDQFSVERPDGSNFTLKIRSTKLEDSAMYFCASMGLPGQGRGERENEQFFGPGTRLTVL.

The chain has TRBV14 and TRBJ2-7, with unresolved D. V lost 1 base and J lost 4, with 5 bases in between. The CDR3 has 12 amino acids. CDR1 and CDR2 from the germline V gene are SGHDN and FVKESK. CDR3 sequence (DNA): TGTGCCAGCAGCCAAGTCCCTTACGAGCAGTACTTC. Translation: CASSQVPYEQYF.

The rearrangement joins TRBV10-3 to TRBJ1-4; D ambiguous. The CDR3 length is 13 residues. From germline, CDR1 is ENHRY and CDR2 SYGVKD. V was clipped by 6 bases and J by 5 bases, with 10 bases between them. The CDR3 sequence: CAISNTENEKLFF. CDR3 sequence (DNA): TGTGCCATCAGCAACACAGAGAATGAAAAACTGTTTTTT.

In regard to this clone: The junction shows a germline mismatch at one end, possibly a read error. The CDR3 sequence: CASSDWAGNTEAFF. CDR3 sequence (DNA): TGTGCCAGCAGTGATTGGGCGGGGAACACTGAGGCTTTCTTT. This rearrangement joins TRBV2 to TRBJ1-1, with D unclear. Germline CDR1 and CDR2: SNHLY and FYNNEI. This CDR3 is built from 14 residues.

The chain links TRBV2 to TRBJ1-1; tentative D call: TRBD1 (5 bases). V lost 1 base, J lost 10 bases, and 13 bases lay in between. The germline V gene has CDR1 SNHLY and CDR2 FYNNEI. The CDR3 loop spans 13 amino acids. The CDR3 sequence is CASSEGRDVRAFF. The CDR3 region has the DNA TGTGCCAGCAGTGAAGGGAGGGACGTGAGAGCTTTCTTT.

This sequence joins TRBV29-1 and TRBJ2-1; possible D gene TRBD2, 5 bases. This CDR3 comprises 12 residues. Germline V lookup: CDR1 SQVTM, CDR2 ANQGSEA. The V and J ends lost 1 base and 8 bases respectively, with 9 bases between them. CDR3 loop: CSVEVEGYEQFF. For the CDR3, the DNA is TGCAGCGTTGAAGTAGAGGGTTATGAGCAGTTCTTC.

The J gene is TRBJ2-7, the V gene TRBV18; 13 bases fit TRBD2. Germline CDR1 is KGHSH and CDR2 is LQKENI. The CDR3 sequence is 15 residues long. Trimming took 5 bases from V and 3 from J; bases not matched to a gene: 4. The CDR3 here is CASSYGLAGVYEQYF. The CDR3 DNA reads TGTGCCAGCTCATACGGACTAGCGGGGGTCTACGAGCAGTACTTC.